This TCR beta chain was sequenced during a study of blood T cell repertoires in COVID-19. Germline lookup yields CDR1 SQVTM and CDR2 ANQGSEA. This CDR3 comprises 12 residues. V gave up 3 bases and J gave up 5 bases, with 9 bases separating them. Profiled with immunoSEQ multiplex PCR; TCRdb holds only in-frame clones, not every one. Among roughly 120,000 clones, 85% were seen once, and the ten largest hold about 3.4%. This clonotype originated in a man aged 35-49 years with acute or convalescent COVID-19. This sequence joins TRBV29-1 and TRBJ2-3; D gene ambiguous. The sample was peripheral blood. CDR3 in amino acids: CSVERGEDTQYF. For the CDR3, the DNA is TGCAGCGTTGAGCGAGGTGAAGATACGCAGTATTTT.